This T cell receptor (beta chain) was sequenced for a study of T cells after yellow fever vaccination. As for the study in general: SMART-Seq v4 Ultra Low Input prepared the low-cell-number fractions. Findings of the study overall: Within FACS-sorted repertoires, abundant clonotypes contaminating from the bulk population could be present. Reappearance after the booster was seen for most primary-vaccination clones, at 95% to 97% CD4 and 75% to 90% CD8.

This CDR3 has 15 residues. V dropped 6 bases and J dropped 7; count of bases not matched to a gene: 9. Germline V gene data show CDR1 as LNHDA and CDR2 as SQIVND (reference sequence). Generation of TCR cDNA used 5'RACE template switching (which added a universal primer site and UMIs). TCRdb called the 5' RACE reads again in MiXCR, with one record for every CDR3 protein. The sample contains about 340,000 distinct CDR3 sequences, more than 8.5% of which appear only once. Concerning this clonotype: Its specificity is not known.

The sequencing used PBMCs, collected on the day of the first yellow fever vaccination. The receptor's source is a man younger than 30 who received the YFV17D yellow fever vaccine. The rearrangement uses TRBV19 and TRBJ1-6, with 7 bases lining up with TRBD1. The CDR3 here is CASRRDDRANSPLHF. The CDR3 region has the DNA TGTGCCAGTAGGAGAGACGACAGGGCGAATTCACCCCTCCACTTT.